Below, 7 T cell receptor beta chains from the same sample are listed, as sequenced in a study of early T cells in non-severe SARS-CoV-2 infection. TCRdb called the 5' RACE reads again in MiXCR, with one record for every CDR3 protein. This table has approximately 76,000 distinct CDR3 sequences, around 12% appearing once. Sequenced input: whole blood. The origin of the receptors is an adult who was a healthcare worker with PCR-confirmed SARS-CoV-2 infection or an uninfected control (not recorded which).

The genes are TRBV30 and TRBJ1-2; D remains unclear. CDR1 and CDR2 from the germline V gene are GTSNPN and SVGIG (reference sequence). The V end was cut by 1 base, the J end by 7 bases, with 4 bases between. This CDR3 comprises 10 residues. Here the CDR3 reads CAWSGPGYTF. The CDR3, as DNA: TGTGCCTGGAGTGGTCCTGGCTACACCTTC.

This clonotype was counted only a few times. The chain combines TRBV24-1 with TRBJ1-1, with 7 nucleotides matching TRBD1. CDR3 length: 15 amino acids. V shed 4 bases, J shed 4 bases, and the junction held 8 bases outside the gene matches. Germline CDR1 KGHDR, CDR2 SFDVKD. CDR3 region: CATSEKQGWVTEAFF. CDR3 nucleotides: TGTGCCACCAGTGAGAAACAGGGGTGGGTCACTGAAGCTTTCTTT.

This clonotype was counted a few times. The gene calls are TRBV29-1 and TRBJ2-1; TRBD2 matches 8 bases. Germline CDR1 reads SQVTM; CDR2 reads ANQGSEA. The CDR3 is 12 amino acids. Trimming took 6 bases from V and 7 from J; bases not matched to a gene: 5. CDR3 residues: CSVLAGGNEQFF. CDR3 DNA sequence: TGCAGCGTGCTGGCGGGGGGTAATGAGCAGTTCTTC.

This clonotype occurred a few times. The V call is TRBV29-1, the J call TRBJ2-3; D remains unclear. V was clipped by 2 bases and J by 6 bases, with 6 bases between them. The CDR3 has 11 amino acids. Looked up from germline, CDR1 is SQVTM and CDR2 is ANQGSEA. The CDR3 bases are TGCAGCGTTGAATACTTCGATACGCAGTATTTT. It encodes CSVEYFDTQYF.

In this sample, this clonotype turned up many times. The gene calls are TRBV20-1 and TRBJ1-2, with 8 bases identical to TRBD1. V trimming: 6 bases; J trimming: 2 bases; junction bases outside the gene matches: 14. The germline CDR1 and CDR2 sequences are DFQATT and SNEGSKA (reference sequence). The CDR3 runs to 16 residues. Here the CDR3 DNA reads TGCAGTGCACCCGGGACAGGTATACGCTTAAACTATGGCTACACCTTC. It specifies CSAPGTGIRLNYGYTF.

Many counts were recorded for this clonotype. V is TRBV7-2 and J is TRBJ2-7; D uncertain. CDR3 length: 14 amino acids. Trimming took off 4 bases at V and 0 bases at J, with 10 bases between the two ends. Germline V gives CDR1 SGHTA, CDR2 FQGNSA. Here the CDR3 reads CASSSRSLSYEQYF. The CDR3 coding sequence is TGTGCCAGCAGCTCCCGGTCCCTCTCCTACGAGCAGTACTTC.

This clonotype has ten or more counts. The chain has TRBV28 and TRBJ1-5; the D is unclear. The CDR3 contains 17 residues. The germline CDR1 and CDR2 sequences are MDHEN and SYDVKM. V shed 3 bases and J shed 1 base, with 16 bases lying between them. The CDR3 DNA reads as TGTGCCAGCAGTTTTTTCTCAGGTTGGGCGAGCAATCAGCCCCAGCATTTT. Amino acids: CASSFFSGWASNQPQHF.